The rows below give T cell receptor beta chains drawn from one sample of a study of OX40 agonist ivuxolimab in advanced cancers. Measured with immunoSEQ multiplex PCR; TCRdb has only the in-frame clones, and not every one. The repertoire consists of roughly 56,000 clones, with 65% to 90% occurring once and the leading ten covering about 3.7%. Source: CD4+ or CD8+ T cells sorted from blood, taken in a trial of the OX40 agonist ivuxolimab. These receptors were collected from an adult with an advanced solid tumor such as melanoma, head and neck, liver or kidney cancer. CDR3s include the opening cysteine and the closing phenylalanine or tryptophan. The D gene is left open where the match is weak. Some rows mark clone size as missing; the rest say once, few, many or name a class of expanded clone.

j_call	clone_size	v_call	d_call	cdr3_nt	cdr3_aa
TRBJ2-1	NA	TRBV29-1	TRBD2	TGCAGCGTTGTCGAGACTAGCGGGGGATGGCAGTTCTTC	CSVVETSGGWQFF
TRBJ1-2	NA	TRBV18	TRBD1	TGTGCCAGCTCAGTGGGACAGGGTGTCGACTATGGCTACACCTTC	CASSVGQGVDYGYTF
TRBJ2-3	NA	TRBV9	NA	TGTGCCAGCAGCTCGAAATTAGCCCTCACAGATACGCAGTATTTT	CASSSKLALTDTQYF
TRBJ2-7	NA	TRBV5-1	NA	TGCGCCAGCAGCTTGGGGCTAGAGACCTACGAGCAGTACTTC	CASSLGLETYEQYF
TRBJ2-7	NA	TRBV19	NA	TGTGCCAGTAGTCAACAAAGGGGCTCCTCCTACGAGCAGTACTTC	CASSQQRGSSYEQYF
TRBJ1-5	NA	TRBV15	NA	TGTGCCACCAGCAGGGGGATGGGGCAGCCCCAGCATTTT	CATSRGMGQPQHF
TRBJ2-1	once	TRBV11-3	NA	TGTGCCAGCAGCCACTCCCGACAGCAGCGTAGCGTAAATGAGCAGTTCTTC	CASSHSRQQRSVNEQFF
TRBJ2-3	NA	TRBV5-1	TRBD2	TGCGCCAGCAGCTTAAATGGTCTAGCGGGAGGCAAGGGGCCAAGCACAGATACGCAGTATTTT	CASSLNGLAGGKGPSTDTQYF
TRBJ2-1	once	TRBV6-6	NA	TGTGCCAGCAGTTACGAGCGGGCGAGCAATGAGCAGTTCTTC	CASSYERASNEQFF
TRBJ2-7	NA	TRBV29-1	NA	TGCAGCGTTGGCCAGGTCTACGAGCAGTACTTC	CSVGQVYEQYF
TRBJ1-2	once	TRBV28	TRBD1	TGTGCCAGCAGTGCACTAGGGACAGGGAGAGGCTACACCTTC	CASSALGTGRGYTF
TRBJ2-2	NA	TRBV4-2	NA	TGTGCCAGCAGCCAAGCAAACTTCCCTACCGGGGAGCTGTTTTTT	CASSQANFPTGELFF
TRBJ1-6	NA	TRBV4-1	NA	TGCGCCAGCAGCCAAGATAGGGTGGGCACCCTCCACTTT	CASSQDRVGTLHF
TRBJ1-6	NA	TRBV7-2	TRBD1	TGTGCCAGCAGCTCGGATCAGACAGGGTATAATTCACCCCTCCACTTT	CASSSDQTGYNSPLHF
TRBJ1-5	NA	TRBV11-2	NA	TGTGCCAGCAGCTTGACAGACGGGAATCAGCCCCAGCATTTT	CASSLTDGNQPQHF
TRBJ2-1	NA	TRBV7-2	NA	TGTGCCAGCAGCTTATCCGGGAGCTCCTACAATGAGCAGTTCTTC	CASSLSGSSYNEQFF
TRBJ1-5	NA	TRBV19	NA	TGTGCCAGTAGTATAGATCCAGGTCAGCCCCAGCATTTT	CASSIDPGQPQHF
TRBJ1-4	few	TRBV28	NA	TGTGCCAGCAGTTTTTTTGGGGGCGTCGAAAAACTGTTTTTT	CASSFFGGVEKLFF
TRBJ1-5	NA	TRBV6-5	NA	TGTGCCAGCAGTAATCGGGGGAATCAGCCCCAGCATTTT	CASSNRGNQPQHF
TRBJ1-4	NA	TRBV4-2	NA	TGTGCCAGCAGCCAAGATCAGGGTGAAAAACTGTTTTTT	CASSQDQGEKLFF
TRBJ1-4	NA	TRBV6-5	TRBD1	TGTGCCAGCAGACGCGGACAGGGCGGAAATGAAAAACTGTTTTTT	CASRRGQGGNEKLFF
TRBJ1-2	NA	TRBV4-3	NA	TGCGCCAGCAGCCAGGCCTCCCTAGCAAGCTACACCTTC	CASSQASLASYTF
TRBJ2-3	NA	TRBV5-8	TRBD2	TGTGCCAGCAGCTTCTTCGGCGGGAGGAGCACAGATACGCAGTATTTT	CASSFFGGRSTDTQYF
TRBJ2-7	NA	TRBV30	NA	TGTGCCTGGAGTTCCGGTGTACAGCCATCCTTC	CAWSSGVQPSF
TRBJ2-5	NA	TRBV11-2	NA	TGTGCCAGCAGCTCGTACAGGGTGTTTCAAGAGACCCAGTACTTC	CASSSYRVFQETQYF
TRBJ2-7	NA	TRBV7-3	TRBD2	TGTGCCAGCAGCTTAAAGGGAGGGGCCTACGAGCAGTACTTC	CASSLKGGAYEQYF
TRBJ1-3	NA	TRBV15	NA	TGTGCCACCAGCAGCCTGATGTCCCTCTCTGGAAACACCATATATTTT	CATSSLMSLSGNTIYF
TRBJ1-1	NA	TRBV7-6	NA	TGTGCCAGCAGCTTAGTTAGGTGGGAGCAGGGGAACACTGAAGCTTTCTTT	CASSLVRWEQGNTEAFF
TRBJ2-2	once	TRBV7-2	TRBD1	TGTGCCAGCAGCTTAAGCGCCGCCGGGACAGCCGGGGAGCTGTTTTTT	CASSLSAAGTAGELFF
TRBJ2-7	NA	TRBV5-4	NA	TGTGCCAGCAGCTTGGAGTTAGCTAGCTCCTACGAGCAGTACTTC	CASSLELASSYEQYF
TRBJ1-4	NA	TRBV5-1	NA	TGCGCCAGCAGCTTGCTGGGTGGCACTAATGAAAAACTGTTTTTT	CASSLLGGTNEKLFF
TRBJ2-5	NA	TRBV7-9	TRBD1	TGTGCCAGCGGCCAGGACAGGCAAGAGACCCAGTACTTC	CASGQDRQETQYF
TRBJ2-5	NA	TRBV7-2	TRBD2	TGTGCCAGCAGCCGGACTAGCGGGGGGTACCAAGAGACCCAGTACTTC	CASSRTSGGYQETQYF
TRBJ1-2	once	TRBV6-1	NA	TGTGCCGGGCGGACAGCTAACTATGGCTACACCTTC	CAGRTANYGYTF
TRBJ1-5	few	TRBV7-2	TRBD1	TGTGCCAGCAGCCCCTGGACAGGGGGAAATCAGCCCCAGCATTTT	CASSPWTGGNQPQHF